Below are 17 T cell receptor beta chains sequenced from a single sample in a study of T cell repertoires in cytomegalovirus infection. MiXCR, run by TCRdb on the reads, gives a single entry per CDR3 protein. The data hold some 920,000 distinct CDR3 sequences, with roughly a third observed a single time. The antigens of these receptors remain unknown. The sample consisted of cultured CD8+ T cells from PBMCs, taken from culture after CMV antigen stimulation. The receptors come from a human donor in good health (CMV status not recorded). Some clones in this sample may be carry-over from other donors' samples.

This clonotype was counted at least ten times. CDR3: CASSYPDRGTGNEQFF. The CDR3 DNA sequence: TGTGCCAGCAGCTACCCCGACAGGGGTACTGGGAATGAGCAGTTCTTC. The chain joins TRBV7-2 to TRBJ2-1; TRBD1 matches 8 bases. This CDR3 has 16 amino acids. Trimming at V came to 4 bases and at J to 7 bases, leaving 12 bases not matched to a gene. Germline CDR1 and CDR2: SGHTA and FQGNSA. Full variable domain (remainder filled in from reference TRBV7-2 and TRBJ2-1): GAGVSQSPSNKVTEKGKDVELRCDPISGHTALYWYRQSLGQGLEFLIYFQGNSAPDKSGLPSDRFSAERTGGSVSTLTIQRTQQEDSAVYLCASSYPDRGTGNEQFFGPGTRLTVL.

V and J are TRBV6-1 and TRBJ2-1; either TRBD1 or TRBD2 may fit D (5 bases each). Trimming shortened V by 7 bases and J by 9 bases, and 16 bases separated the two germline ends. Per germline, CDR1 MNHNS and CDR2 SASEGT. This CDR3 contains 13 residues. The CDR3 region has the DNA TGTGCCAGCACCCGAAGGGGACGTTCTGAGCAGTTCTTC. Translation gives CASTRRGRSEQFF.

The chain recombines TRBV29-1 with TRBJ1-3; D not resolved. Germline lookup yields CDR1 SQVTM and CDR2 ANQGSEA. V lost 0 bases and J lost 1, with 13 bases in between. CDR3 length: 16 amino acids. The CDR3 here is CSVEDSTGDSGNTIYF. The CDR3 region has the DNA TGCAGCGTTGAAGATTCCACTGGTGATTCTGGAAACACCATATATTTT. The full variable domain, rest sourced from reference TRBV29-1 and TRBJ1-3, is SAVISQKPSRDICQRGTSLTIQCQVDSQVTMMFWYRQQPGQSLTLIATANQGSEATYESGFVIDKFPISRPNLTFSTLTVSNMSPEDSSIYLCSVEDSTGDSGNTIYFGEGSWLTVV.

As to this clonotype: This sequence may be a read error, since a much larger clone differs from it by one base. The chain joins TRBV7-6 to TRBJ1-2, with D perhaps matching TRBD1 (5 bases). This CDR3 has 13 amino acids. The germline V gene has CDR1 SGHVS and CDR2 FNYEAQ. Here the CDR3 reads CVSSLADSYGYTF. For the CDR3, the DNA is TGTGTCAGCAGCTTAGCAGACAGCTATGGCTACACCTTC. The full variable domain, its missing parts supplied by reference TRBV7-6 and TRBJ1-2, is GAGVSQSPRYKVTKRGQDVALRCDPISGHVSLYWYRQALGQGPEFLTYFNYEAQQDKSGLPNDRFSAERPEGSISTLTIQRTEQRDSAMYRCVSSLADSYGYTFGSGTRLTVV.

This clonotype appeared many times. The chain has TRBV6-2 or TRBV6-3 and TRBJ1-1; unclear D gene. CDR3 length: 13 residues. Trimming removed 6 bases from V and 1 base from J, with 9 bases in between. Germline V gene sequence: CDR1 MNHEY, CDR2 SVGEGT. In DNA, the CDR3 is TGTGCCAGCAGAACTCCAGGGAACACTGAAGCTTTCTTT. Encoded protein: CASRTPGNTEAFF.

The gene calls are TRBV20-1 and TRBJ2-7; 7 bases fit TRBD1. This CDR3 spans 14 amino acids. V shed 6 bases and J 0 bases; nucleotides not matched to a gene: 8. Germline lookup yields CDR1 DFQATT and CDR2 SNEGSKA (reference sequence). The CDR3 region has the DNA TGCAGTGCCTTCGACAGGGATAGCTCCTACGAGCAGTACGTC. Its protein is CSAFDRDSSYEQYV.

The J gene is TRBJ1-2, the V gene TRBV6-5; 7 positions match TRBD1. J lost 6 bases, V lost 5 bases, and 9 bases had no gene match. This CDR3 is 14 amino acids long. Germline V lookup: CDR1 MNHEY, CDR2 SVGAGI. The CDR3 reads CASSLIDREDGYTF. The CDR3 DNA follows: TGTGCCAGCAGTCTGATCGACAGGGAAGATGGCTACACCTTC.

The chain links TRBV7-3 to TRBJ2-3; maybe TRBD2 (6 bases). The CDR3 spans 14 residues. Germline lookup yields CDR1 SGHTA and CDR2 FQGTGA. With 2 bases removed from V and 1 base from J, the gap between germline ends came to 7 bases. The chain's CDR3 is CASSLQRGTDTQYF. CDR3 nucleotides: TGTGCCAGCAGCTTACAGCGGGGCACAGATACGCAGTATTTT.

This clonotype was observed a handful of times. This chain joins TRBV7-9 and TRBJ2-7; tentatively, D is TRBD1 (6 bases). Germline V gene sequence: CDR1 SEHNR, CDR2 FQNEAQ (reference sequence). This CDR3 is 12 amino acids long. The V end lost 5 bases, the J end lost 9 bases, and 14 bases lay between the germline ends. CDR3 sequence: CASSQDRKGQYV. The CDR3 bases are TGTGCCAGCAGCCAGGACAGAAAGGGGCAGTACGTC.

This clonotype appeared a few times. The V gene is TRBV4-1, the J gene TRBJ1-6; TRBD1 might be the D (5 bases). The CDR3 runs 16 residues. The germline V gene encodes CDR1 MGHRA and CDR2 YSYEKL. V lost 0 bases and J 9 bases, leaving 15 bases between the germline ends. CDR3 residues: CASSQDYAGLLSPLHF. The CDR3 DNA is TGCGCCAGCAGCCAAGATTACGCAGGGCTTCTTTCACCCCTCCACTTT.

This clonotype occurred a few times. This CDR3 is CASSRDRGVYEQYV. In DNA, the CDR3 is TGCGCCAGCAGTCGCGACAGGGGCGTCTACGAGCAGTACGTC. The genes are TRBV23-1 and TRBJ2-7, with 8 positions matching TRBD1. TRBV23-1 is an ORF; its function is uncertain. The V segment lost 4 bases and the J segment 3 bases; nucleotides outside the gene matches: 5. The CDR3 length is 14 residues.

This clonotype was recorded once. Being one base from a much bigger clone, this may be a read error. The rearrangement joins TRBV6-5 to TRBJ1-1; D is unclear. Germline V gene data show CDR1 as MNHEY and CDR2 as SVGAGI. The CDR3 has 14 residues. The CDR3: CASSSPGSNTKAFF. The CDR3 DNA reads TGTGCCAGCAGTTCCCCCGGATCGAACACTAAAGCTTTCTTT.

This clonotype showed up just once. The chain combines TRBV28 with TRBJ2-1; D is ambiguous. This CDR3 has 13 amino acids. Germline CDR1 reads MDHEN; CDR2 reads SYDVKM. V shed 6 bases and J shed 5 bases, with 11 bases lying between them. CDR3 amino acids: CASSTVMNNEQFF. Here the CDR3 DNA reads TGTGCCAGCAGCACGGTTATGAACAATGAGCAGTTCTTC.

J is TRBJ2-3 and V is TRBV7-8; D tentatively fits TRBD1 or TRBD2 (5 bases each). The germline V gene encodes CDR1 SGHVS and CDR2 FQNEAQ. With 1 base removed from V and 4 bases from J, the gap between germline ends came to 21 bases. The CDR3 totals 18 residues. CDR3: CASSLDNYGLIGADTQYF. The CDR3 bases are TGTGCCAGCAGCTTAGACAACTATGGACTTATAGGGGCAGATACGCAGTATTTT.

The CDR3 DNA follows: TGTGCCACCAGCAGAAGGGGACCCCTCTCCTATAATTCACCCCTCCACTTT. Translation: CATSRRGPLSYNSPLHF. The chain links TRBV15 to TRBJ1-6; TRBD1 is a possible D gene (5 bases). The germline V gene encodes CDR1 LNHNV and CDR2 YYDKDF (reference sequence). The CDR3 extends over 17 amino acids. V lost 2 bases and J 0 bases, leaving 11 bases between the germline ends.

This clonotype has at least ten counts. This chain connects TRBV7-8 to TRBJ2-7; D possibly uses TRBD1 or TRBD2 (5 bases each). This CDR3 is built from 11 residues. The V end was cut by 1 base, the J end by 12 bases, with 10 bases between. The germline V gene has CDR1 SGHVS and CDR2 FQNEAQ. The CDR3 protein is CASSLEGTPYV. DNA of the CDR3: TGTGCCAGCAGCTTAGAGGGGACCCCGTACGTC.

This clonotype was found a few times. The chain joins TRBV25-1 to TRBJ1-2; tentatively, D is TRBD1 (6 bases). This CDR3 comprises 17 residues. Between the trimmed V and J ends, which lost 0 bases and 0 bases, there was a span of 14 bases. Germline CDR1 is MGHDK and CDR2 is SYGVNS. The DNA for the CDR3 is TGTGCCAGCAGTGAATATTATGGGACACCTTCTAACTATGGCTACACCTTC. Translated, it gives CASSEYYGTPSNYGYTF.